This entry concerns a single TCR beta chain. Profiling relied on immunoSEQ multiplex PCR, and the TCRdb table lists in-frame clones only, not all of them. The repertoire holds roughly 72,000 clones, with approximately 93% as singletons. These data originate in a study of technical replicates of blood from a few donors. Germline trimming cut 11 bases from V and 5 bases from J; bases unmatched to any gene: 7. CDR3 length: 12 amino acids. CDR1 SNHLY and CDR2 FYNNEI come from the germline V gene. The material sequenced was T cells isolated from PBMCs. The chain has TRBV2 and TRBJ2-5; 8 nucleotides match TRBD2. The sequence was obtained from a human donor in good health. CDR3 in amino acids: CAGGGGRETQYF. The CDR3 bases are TGTGCCGGAGGAGGCGGGAGGGAGACCCAGTACTTC.